This T cell receptor (beta chain) originates from a study of T cells after yellow fever vaccination. Each CDR3 protein gets one entry after TCRdb re-called the 5' RACE reads with MiXCR. The sample records 150,000 or so distinct CDR3 sequences, 9.3% being singletons. The CDR3 runs 14 residues. CDR1 and CDR2 (germline): SEHNR, FQNEAQ (reference sequence). V gave up 5 bases and J gave up 5 bases, with 15 bases separating them. This clonotype came up many times. This receptor was taken from a young man who received the YFV17D yellow fever vaccine. Sequenced here: CD8+ T cells sorted from PBMCs, sampled 45 days after the yellow fever booster vaccination. The chain has TRBV7-9 and TRBJ2-5; tentatively, D is TRBD1 or TRBD2 (5 bases each). The CDR3 loop is CASSPPQGAETQYF. The CDR3, as DNA: TGTGCCAGCAGCCCCCCCCAGGGAGCGGAGACCCAGTACTTC.